This T cell receptor beta chain was sequenced in a study of identifying expanded T cells in peripheral blood. V was pared by 6 bases and J by 3 bases, with 10 bases of the junction left unmatched. The CDR3 consists of 16 residues. The germline V gene encodes CDR1 MNHEY and CDR2 SMNVEV (reference sequence). Study conclusions and caveats: Clone count variance between roughly 2-week samples rose with total template count. Differentially abundant clones: about 1.2 between replicates, 16.4 at roughly 13 days, under 25 at four.

This clone has a handful of counts. The antigen remains unidentified. Only in-frame clones appear in the TCRdb table, and some are missing; sequencing was by immunoSEQ multiplex PCR. The sample includes about 100,000 clones, over 70% of them seen just once. The chain combines TRBV27 with TRBJ2-1, with 8 bases matching TRBD1. Source material: blood. This TCR derives from a person aged 18-70 years in good health. The CDR3 DNA reads as TGTGCCAGCAGGGTGCGACAGGGGAGTTTCTACAATGAGCAGTTCTTC. Its translation: CASRVRQGSFYNEQFF.